The rows below give T cell receptor beta chains drawn from one sample of a study of cytotoxic CD8 clonotypes in ibrutinib-treated CLL. Sequencing used immunoSEQ multiplex PCR; TCRdb keeps in-frame clones, though not all of them. The table shows 190,000 or so clones, with over 60% occurring only once. The sequencing here drew on PBMCs, taken after 24 months of ibrutinib treatment. Source of these receptors: a human donor with chronic lymphocytic leukemia. CDR3s leave out the opening cysteine and the closing phenylalanine or tryptophan. A D gene is named only where the DNA matches it firmly.

j_call v_call d_call cdr3_aa
TRBJ2-1 TRBV9 - ASSGLADNEQF
TRBJ1-2 TRBV6-5 - ASSPDRNYGYT
TRBJ1-5 TRBV19 - ASRRGLGQPQH
TRBJ2-5 TRBV7-8 TRBD1 ASSHGGGQGIETQY
TRBJ2-7 TRBV11-2 - ASTSLRGNKYEQY
TRBJ2-1 TRBV6-7 - ASRTLPGDYNEQF
TRBJ2-7 TRBV28 TRBD2 ASSRSMAGGLGEQY
TRBJ2-7 TRBV9 TRBD1 ASSGTGGNYEQY
TRBJ1-1 TRBV15 TRBD1 ATSKGTGSLNTEAF
TRBJ2-5 TRBV5-1 - ASSLFSYEETQY
TRBJ1-5 TRBV6-5 TRBD1 ASRNGQGGNQPQH
TRBJ1-5 TRBV12-5 - ASAPLLGNQPQH
TRBJ1-1 TRBV7-6 - ASSSLGGTEAF
TRBJ2-1 TRBV4-1 TRBD2 ASSGEEGLQKEQF
TRBJ2-7 TRBV11-2 TRBD1 ASSHLTGGVYEQY
TRBJ2-3 TRBV7-9 - ASSPPLRLTDTQY
TRBJ1-4 TRBV30 TRBD1 AWRAGTGGEKLF
TRBJ1-1 TRBV19 - ASSNYRVRTEAF
TRBJ2-1 TRBV7-6 TRBD2 ASSLSFLPGLVSNEQF
TRBJ1-3 TRBV30 - ASPKGGSGNTIY
TRBJ2-5 TRBV5-6 TRBD1 ASRYRDRQETQY
TRBJ1-4 TRBV4-3 TRBD1 ASSQGGQGNEKLF
TRBJ2-3 TRBV28 TRBD2 ASSSGGAGAVDTQY
TRBJ2-1 TRBV5-1 TRBD2 ASSLGSGIRNEQF
TRBJ1-2 TRBV30 - AWSVAVDYGYT
TRBJ2-7 TRBV9 TRBD2 ASGGLAGPYEQY
TRBJ1-2 TRBV7-8 - ASSSSANYGYT